This T cell receptor beta chain was recovered during a study of regulatory T cells in long-lasting Graves disease. Background on the study: Under 3 months of antithyroid drugs had been taken by newly diagnosed Graves' patients. Study findings and constraints: Possibly, too few samples lowered accuracy.

The CDR3 spans 15 residues. Looked up from germline, CDR1 is SGHNT and CDR2 is YENEEA. Unmatched junction bases numbered 4, after V lost 0 bases and J lost 2 bases. Assembly of TCR beta libraries relied on iRepertoire HTBI primers together with Arm-PCR of CDR3 regions. TCRdb independently ran MiXCR on the multiplex PCR reads; one entry per CDR3 protein. The sample records 550,000 to 650,000 distinct CDR3 sequences, about 16% being singletons. As concerns this clonotype: Its antigen is as yet unknown.

Time point in this sample: newly diagnosed GD, antithyroid drugs for less than 3 months. RNA from PBMCs was the source of the TCR library. This sample also appeared in a second study, on T cells in Graves' hyperthyroidism and ophthalmopathy. That study adds: Aged 18 to 65, the patients had hyperthyroidism that was newly diagnosed and had lasted under 2 months.

The genes are TRBV11-3 and TRBJ2-7; 7 nucleotides agree with TRBD1. Material: peripheral blood mononuclear cells (PBMCs), obtained at new diagnosis, from a patient treated with antithyroid drugs. This sequence was found in a man aged 18 to 30 with Graves disease. The CDR3 nucleotides are TGTGCCAGCAGCTTAGAAGGGACAGAGCCCTACGAGCAGTACTTC. It yields the protein CASSLEGTEPYEQYF. Variable domain in full (rest from reference TRBV11-3 and TRBJ2-7): EAGVVQSPRYKIIEKKQPVAFWCNPISGHNTLYWYLQNLGQGPELLIRYENEEAVDDSQLPKDRFSAERLKGVDSTLKIQPAELGDSAVYLCASSLEGTEPYEQYFGPGTRLTVT.